This T cell receptor (beta chain) was obtained from a study of STAT5B mutations in CD4+ large granular lymphocyte leukemia. The survey-level immunoSEQ assay was used. TCRdb keeps only in-frame clones here, not all; method: immunoSEQ multiplex PCR. The sample lists about 38,000 clones, roughly 85% occurring once. The sequence derives from a human donor in good health. The sample was CD4+ T cells from blood buffy coats.

The CDR3 here is CASTTELNTEAFF. CDR3 in DNA: TGTGCCAGCACTACAGAGTTGAACACTGAAGCTTTCTTT. The gene calls are TRBV6-5 and TRBJ1-1, with unresolved D. Germline V gene lookup returns CDR1 MNHEY and CDR2 SVGAGI. Trimming left V 7 bases short and J 0 bases short, with 9 bases between. The length of the CDR3 is 13 residues.